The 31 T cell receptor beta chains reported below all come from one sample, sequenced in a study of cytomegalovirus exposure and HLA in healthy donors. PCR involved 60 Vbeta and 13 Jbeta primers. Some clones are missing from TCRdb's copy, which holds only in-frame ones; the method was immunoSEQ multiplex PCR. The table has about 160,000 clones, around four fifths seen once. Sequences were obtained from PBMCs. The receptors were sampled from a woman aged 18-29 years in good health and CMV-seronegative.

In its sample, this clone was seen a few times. CDR3 in amino acids: CASSLAGPPGGYTF. Here the CDR3 DNA reads TGTGCCAGCAGCTTAGCAGGTCCCCCCGGGGGCTACACCTTC. The chain recombines TRBV7-9 with TRBJ1-2; D unclear. Germline V CDR1 and CDR2: SEHNR, FQNEAQ (reference sequence). The CDR3 consists of 14 residues. Deletions cut 0 bases from V and 8 bases from J, with 13 bases between.

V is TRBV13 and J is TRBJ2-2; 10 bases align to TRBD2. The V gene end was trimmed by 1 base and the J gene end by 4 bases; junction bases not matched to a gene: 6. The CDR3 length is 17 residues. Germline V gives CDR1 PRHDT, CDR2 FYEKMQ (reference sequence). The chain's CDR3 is CASSLVTSGSLTGELFF. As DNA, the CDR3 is TGTGCCAGCAGCTTAGTGACTAGCGGGTCGCTCACCGGGGAGCTGTTTTTT.

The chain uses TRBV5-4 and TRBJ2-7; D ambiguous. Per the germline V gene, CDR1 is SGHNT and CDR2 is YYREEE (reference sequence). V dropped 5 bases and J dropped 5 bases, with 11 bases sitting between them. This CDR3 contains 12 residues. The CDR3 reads CASRNVRDEQYF. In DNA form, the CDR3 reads TGTGCCAGCAGGAACGTACGGGACGAGCAGTACTTC.

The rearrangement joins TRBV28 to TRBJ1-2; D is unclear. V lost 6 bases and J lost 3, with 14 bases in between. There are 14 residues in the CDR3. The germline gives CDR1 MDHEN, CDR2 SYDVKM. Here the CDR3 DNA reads TGTGCCAGCAGCCAGATAGCCTGGGACTATGGCTACACCTTC. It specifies CASSQIAWDYGYTF.

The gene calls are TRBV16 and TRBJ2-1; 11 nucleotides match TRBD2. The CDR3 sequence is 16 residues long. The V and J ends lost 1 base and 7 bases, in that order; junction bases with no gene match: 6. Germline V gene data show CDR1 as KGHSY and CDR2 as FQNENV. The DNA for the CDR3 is TGTGCCAGCAGCCAATTTGGTACTAGCGGGAGTAATGAGCAGTTCTTC. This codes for CASSQFGTSGSNEQFF.

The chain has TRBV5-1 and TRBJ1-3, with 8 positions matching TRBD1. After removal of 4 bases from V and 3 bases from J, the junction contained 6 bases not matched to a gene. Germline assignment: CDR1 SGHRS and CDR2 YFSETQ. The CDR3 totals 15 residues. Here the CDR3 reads CASSASTGGGNTIYF. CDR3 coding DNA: TGCGCCAGCAGCGCATCAACAGGGGGTGGAAACACCATATATTTT.

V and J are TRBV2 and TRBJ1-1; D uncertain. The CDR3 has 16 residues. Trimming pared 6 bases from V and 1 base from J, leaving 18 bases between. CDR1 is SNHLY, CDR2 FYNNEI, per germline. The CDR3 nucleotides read TGTGCCAGCAGCCCTTCGGGAGGCAGGAGGAACACTGAAGCTTTCTTT. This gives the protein CASSPSGGRRNTEAFF.

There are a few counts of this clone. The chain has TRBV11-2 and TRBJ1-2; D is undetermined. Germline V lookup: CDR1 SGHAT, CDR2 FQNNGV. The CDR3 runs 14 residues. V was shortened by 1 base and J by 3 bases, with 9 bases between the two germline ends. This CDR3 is CASSLVGRDYGYTF. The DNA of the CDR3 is TGTGCCAGCAGCTTAGTGGGGAGGGACTATGGCTACACCTTC.

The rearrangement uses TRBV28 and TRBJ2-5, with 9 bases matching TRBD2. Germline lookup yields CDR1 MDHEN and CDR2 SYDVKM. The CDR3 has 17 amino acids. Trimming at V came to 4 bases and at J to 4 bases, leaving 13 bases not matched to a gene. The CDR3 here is CASSSSLGLAWRETQYF. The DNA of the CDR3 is TGTGCCAGCAGTTCCTCACTTGGACTAGCGTGGAGAGAGACCCAGTACTTC.

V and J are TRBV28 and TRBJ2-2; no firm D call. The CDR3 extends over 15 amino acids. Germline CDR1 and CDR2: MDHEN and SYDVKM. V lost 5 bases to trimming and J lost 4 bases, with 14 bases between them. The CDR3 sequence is CASSLRGLGTGELFF. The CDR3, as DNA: TGTGCCAGCAGTCTTCGCGGCCTAGGCACCGGGGAGCTGTTTTTT.

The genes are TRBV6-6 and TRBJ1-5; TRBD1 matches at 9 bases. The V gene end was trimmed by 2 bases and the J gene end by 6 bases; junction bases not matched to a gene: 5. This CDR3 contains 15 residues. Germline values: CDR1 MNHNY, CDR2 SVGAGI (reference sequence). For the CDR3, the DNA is TGTGCCAGCAGTTACAGGGACAGGGCTCGTCAGCCCCAGCATTTT. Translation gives CASSYRDRARQPQHF.

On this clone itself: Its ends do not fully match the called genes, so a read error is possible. CDR3 DNA: TGTTCCAGCAGCATTACGACAGGGGCGAACACTGAAGCTTTCTTT. As protein: CSSSITTGANTEAFF. The rearrangement uses TRBV7-9 and TRBJ1-1; 8 bases are a match to TRBD1. The CDR3 contains 15 residues. Looked up from germline, CDR1 is SEHNR and CDR2 is FQNEAQ (reference sequence).

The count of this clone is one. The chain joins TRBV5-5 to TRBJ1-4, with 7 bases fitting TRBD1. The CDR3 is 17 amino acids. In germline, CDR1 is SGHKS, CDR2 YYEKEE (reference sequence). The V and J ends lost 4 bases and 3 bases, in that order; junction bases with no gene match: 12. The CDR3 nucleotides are TGTGCCAGCAGCCTAAAGACAGGGAACCCCTCTAATGAAAAACTGTTTTTT. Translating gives CASSLKTGNPSNEKLFF.

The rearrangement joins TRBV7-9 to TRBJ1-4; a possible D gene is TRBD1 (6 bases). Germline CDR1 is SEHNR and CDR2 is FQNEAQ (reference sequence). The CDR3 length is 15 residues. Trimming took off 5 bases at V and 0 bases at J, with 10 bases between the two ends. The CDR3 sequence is CASSPTGTTNEKLFF. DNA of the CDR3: TGTGCCAGCAGCCCTACAGGGACAACTAATGAAAAACTGTTTTTT.

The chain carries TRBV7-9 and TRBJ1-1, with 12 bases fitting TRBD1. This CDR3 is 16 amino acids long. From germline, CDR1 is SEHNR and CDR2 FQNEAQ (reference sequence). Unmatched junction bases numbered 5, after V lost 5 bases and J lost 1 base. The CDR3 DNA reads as TGTGCCAGCAGCCCTCGGGACAGGGGGCCGAACACTGAAGCTTTCTTT. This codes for CASSPRDRGPNTEAFF.

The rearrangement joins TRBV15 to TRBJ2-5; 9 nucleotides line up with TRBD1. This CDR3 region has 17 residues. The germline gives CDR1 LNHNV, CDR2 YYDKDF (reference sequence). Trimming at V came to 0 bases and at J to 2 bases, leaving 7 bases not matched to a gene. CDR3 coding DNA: TGTGCCACCAGCAGAGATCGGACAGGGGAGGGGCAAGAGACCCAGTACTTC. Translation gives CATSRDRTGEGQETQYF.

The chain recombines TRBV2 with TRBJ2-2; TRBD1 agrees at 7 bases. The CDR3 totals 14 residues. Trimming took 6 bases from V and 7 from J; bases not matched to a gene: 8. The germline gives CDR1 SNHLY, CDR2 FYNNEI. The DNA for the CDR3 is TGTGCCAGCAGGGATGACAGGGCAAACGGGGAGCTGTTTTTT. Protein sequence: CASRDDRANGELFF.

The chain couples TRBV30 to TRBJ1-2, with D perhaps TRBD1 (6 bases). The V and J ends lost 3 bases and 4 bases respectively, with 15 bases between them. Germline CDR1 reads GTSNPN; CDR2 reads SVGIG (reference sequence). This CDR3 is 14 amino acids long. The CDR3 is CAWSAGAPGYGYTF. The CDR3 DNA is TGTGCCTGGAGCGCGGGGGCCCCTGGCTATGGCTACACCTTC.

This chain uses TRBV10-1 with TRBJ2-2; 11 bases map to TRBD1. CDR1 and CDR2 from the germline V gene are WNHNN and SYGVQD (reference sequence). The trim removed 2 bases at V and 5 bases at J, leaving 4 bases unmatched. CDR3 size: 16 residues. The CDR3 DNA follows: TGCGCCAGCAGTGAGGGGACAGGGGGTTGGACCGGGGAGCTGTTTTTT. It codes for CASSEGTGGWTGELFF.

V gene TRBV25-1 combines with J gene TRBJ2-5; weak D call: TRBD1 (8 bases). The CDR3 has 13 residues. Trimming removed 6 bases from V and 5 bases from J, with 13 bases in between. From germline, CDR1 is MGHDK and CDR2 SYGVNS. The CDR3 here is CASRGQGGETQYF. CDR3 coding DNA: TGTGCCAGCAGAGGACAGGGAGGGGAGACCCAGTACTTC.

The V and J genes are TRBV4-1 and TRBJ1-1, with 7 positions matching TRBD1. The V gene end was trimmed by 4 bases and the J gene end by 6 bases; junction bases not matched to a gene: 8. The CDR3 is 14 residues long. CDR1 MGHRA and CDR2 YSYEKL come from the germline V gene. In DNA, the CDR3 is TGCGCCAGCAGCCCTAAAACAGGGGACCCTGAAGCTTTCTTT. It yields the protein CASSPKTGDPEAFF.

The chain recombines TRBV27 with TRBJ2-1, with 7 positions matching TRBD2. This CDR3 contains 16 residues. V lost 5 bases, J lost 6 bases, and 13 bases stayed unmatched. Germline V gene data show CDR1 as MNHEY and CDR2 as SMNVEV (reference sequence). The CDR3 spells CASSQPRELGANEQFF. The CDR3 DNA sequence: TGTGCCAGCAGTCAACCGCGGGAGTTAGGTGCCAATGAGCAGTTCTTC.

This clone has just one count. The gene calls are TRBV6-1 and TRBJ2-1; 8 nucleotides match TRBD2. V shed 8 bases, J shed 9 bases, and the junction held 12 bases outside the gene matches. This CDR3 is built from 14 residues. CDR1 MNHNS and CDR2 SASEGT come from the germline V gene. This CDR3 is CASLIAGFGGEQFF. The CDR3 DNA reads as TGTGCCAGCCTGATAGCGGGATTTGGGGGTGAGCAGTTCTTC.

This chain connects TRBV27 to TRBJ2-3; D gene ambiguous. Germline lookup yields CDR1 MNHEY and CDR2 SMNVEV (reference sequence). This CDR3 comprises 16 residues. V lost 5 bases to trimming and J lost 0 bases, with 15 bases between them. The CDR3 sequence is CASSAYLLSSTDTQYF. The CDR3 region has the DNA TGTGCCAGCAGTGCCTACTTACTTTCTAGCACAGATACGCAGTATTTT.

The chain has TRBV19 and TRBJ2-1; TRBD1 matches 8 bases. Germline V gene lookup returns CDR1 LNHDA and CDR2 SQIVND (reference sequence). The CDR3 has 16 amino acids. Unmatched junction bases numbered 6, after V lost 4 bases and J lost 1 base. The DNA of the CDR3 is TGTGCCAGTAGTACAGGACAGGGTGGATCCTACAATGAGCAGTTCTTC. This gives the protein CASSTGQGGSYNEQFF. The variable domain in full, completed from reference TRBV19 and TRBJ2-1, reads DGGITQSPKYLFRKEGQNVTLSCEQNLNHDAMYWYRQDPGQGLRLIYYSQIVNDFQKGDIAEGYSVSREKKESFPLTVTSAQKNPTAFYLCASSTGQGGSYNEQFFGPGTRLTVL.

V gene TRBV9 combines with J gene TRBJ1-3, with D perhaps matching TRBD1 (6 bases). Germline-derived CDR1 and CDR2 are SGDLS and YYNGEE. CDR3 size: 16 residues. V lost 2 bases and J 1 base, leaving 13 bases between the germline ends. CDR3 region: CASSVRQAVSGNTIYF. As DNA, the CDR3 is TGTGCCAGCAGCGTGAGACAGGCTGTTTCTGGAAACACCATATATTTT. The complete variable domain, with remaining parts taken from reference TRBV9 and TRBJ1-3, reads DSGVTQTPKHLITATGQRVTLRCSPRSGDLSVYWYQQSLDQGLQFLIQYYNGEERAKGNILERFSAQQFPDLHSELNLSSLELGDSALYFCASSVRQAVSGNTIYFGEGSWLTVV.

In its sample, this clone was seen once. CDR3 nucleotide sequence: TGTGCCAGTAGTCCTACACAGGGGCGTAATGAAAAACTGTTTTTT. Amino acids: CASSPTQGRNEKLFF. The rearrangement links TRBV19 to TRBJ1-4, with 7 positions matching TRBD1. The germline V gene encodes CDR1 LNHDA and CDR2 SQIVND (reference sequence). The CDR3 loop spans 15 amino acids. V lost 5 bases to trimming and J lost 4 bases; unmatched junction nucleotides: 7.

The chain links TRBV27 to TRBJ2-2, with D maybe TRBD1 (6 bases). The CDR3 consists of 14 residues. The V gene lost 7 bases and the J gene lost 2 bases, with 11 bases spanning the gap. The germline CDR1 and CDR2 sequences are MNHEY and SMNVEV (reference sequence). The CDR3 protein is CASKETGNTGELFF. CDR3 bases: TGTGCCAGCAAGGAGACAGGCAACACCGGGGAGCTGTTTTTT.

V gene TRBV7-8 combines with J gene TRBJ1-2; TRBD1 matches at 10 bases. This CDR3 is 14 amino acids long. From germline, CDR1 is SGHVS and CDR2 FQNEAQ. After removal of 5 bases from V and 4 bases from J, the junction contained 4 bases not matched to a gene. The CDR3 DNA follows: TGTGCCAGCAGCCCACGGACAGGGGGCTATGGCTACACCTTC. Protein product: CASSPRTGGYGYTF. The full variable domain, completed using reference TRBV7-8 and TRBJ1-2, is GAGVSQSPRYKVAKRGQDVALRCDPISGHVSLFWYQQALGQGPEFLTYFQNEAQLDKSGLPSDRFFAERPEGSVSTLKIQRTQQEDSAVYLCASSPRTGGYGYTFGSGTRLTVV.

The CDR3 sequence is CASSQGLAGGQNEQFF. As DNA, the CDR3 is TGTGCCAGCAGCCAAGGACTAGCGGGAGGCCAGAATGAGCAGTTCTTC. The chain couples TRBV14 to TRBJ2-1, with TRBD2 identical over 13 bases. With 1 base clipped from V and 7 bases from J, the junction kept 4 bases outside the gene matches. CDR1 SGHDN and CDR2 FVKESK come from the germline V gene. The CDR3 has 16 residues.

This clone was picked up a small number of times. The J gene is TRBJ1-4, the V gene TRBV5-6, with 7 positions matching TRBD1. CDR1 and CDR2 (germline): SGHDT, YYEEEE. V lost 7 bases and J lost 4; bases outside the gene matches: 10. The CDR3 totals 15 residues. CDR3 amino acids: CASQAWDRFNEKLFF. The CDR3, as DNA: TGTGCCAGCCAAGCTTGGGACAGATTTAATGAAAAACTGTTTTTT.